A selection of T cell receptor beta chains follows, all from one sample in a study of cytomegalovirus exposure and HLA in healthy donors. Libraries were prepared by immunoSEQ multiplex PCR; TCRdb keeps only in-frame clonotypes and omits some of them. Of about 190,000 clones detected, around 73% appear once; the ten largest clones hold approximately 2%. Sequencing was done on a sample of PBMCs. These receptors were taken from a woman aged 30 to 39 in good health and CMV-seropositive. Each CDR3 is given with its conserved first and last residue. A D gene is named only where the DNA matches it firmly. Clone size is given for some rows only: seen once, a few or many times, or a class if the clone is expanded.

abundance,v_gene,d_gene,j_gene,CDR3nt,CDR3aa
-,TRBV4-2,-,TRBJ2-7,TGTGCCAGCAGCCAAGATACTTCGCTTCCCTACGAGCAGTACTTC,CASSQDTSLPYEQYF
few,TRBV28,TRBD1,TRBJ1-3,TGTGCCAGCAGCCGGGGACAGCTTCTTGGAAACACCATATATTTT,CASSRGQLLGNTIYF
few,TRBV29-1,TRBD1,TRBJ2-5,TGCAGCGTTGTCGACAGGGAGAAAGAGACCCAGTACTTC,CSVVDREKETQYF
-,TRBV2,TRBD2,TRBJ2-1,TGTGCCAGGGGGGTAGCGGGGGGGCTGTACAATGAGCAGTTCTTC,CARGVAGGLYNEQFF
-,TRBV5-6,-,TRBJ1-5,TGTGCCAGCAGCCGAATTGGGGCCGGGCGCGATCAGCCCCAGCATTTT,CASSRIGAGRDQPQHF
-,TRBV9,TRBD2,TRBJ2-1,TGTGCCAGCAGCGTAGGAGTAACTAGCGGGAAGAATAATGAGCAGTTCTTC,CASSVGVTSGKNNEQFF
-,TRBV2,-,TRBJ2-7,TGTGCCAGCAGTGGTAGCGTCTACGAGCAGTACTTC,CASSGSVYEQYF
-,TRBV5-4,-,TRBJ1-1,TGTGCCAGCAGCTTCGGTTCAGGGTTATCTGAAGCTTTCTTT,CASSFGSGLSEAFF
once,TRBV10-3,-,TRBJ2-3,TGTGCCATCAGTGAGTTTATGGCTAGCCGGAGTGGATGGAAACGCACAGATACGCAGTATTTT,CAISEFMASRSGWKRTDTQYF
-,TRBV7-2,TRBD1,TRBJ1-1,TGTGCCAGCAGCTCCACGTCAACCAGACAGGGGGGCAACACTGAAGCTTTCTTT,CASSSTSTRQGGNTEAFF
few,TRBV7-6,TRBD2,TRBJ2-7,TGTGCCAGCAGCTTTAGTATCGCTCTAGCGGGGAGAGCCTACGAGCAGTACTTC,CASSFSIALAGRAYEQYF
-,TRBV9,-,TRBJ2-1,TGTGCCAGCAGCTATCCTAGAAATGAGCAGTTCTTC,CASSYPRNEQFF
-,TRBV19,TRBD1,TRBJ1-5,TGTGCCAGTAGTATAATAGACAGGGCCTATCAGCCCCAGCATTTT,CASSIIDRAYQPQHF
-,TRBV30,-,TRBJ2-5,TGTGCCTGGAGAGGTGGAGGGAGTGGGGAGACCCAGTACTTC,CAWRGGGSGETQYF
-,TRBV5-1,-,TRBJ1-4,TGCGCCAGCAGCTTGGAGGGGGAGTCGACTAATGAAAAACTGTTTTTT,CASSLEGESTNEKLFF
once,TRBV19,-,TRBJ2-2,TGTGCCAGTAGTATAGGCGGGGGCCGAACCGGGGAGCTGTTTTTT,CASSIGGGRTGELFF
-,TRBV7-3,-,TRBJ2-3,TGTGCCAGCAGCTTTGGACAGCACACAGATACGCAGTATTTT,CASSFGQHTDTQYF
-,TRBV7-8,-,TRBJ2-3,TGTGCCAGCAGCCAGGGGCCCTCTCATAGCACAGATACGCAGTATTTT,CASSQGPSHSTDTQYF
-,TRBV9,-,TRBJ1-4,TGTGCCAGCAGTGGACAGTCTAATGAAAAACTGTTTTTT,CASSGQSNEKLFF
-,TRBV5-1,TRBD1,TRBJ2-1,TGCGCCAGCAGCTTACGACAGGGGTTTAAGGATGAGCAGTTCTTC,CASSLRQGFKDEQFF
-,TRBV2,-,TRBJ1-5,TGTGCCAGCAGAGGACAAACCTTTAGCAATCAGCCCCAGCATTTT,CASRGQTFSNQPQHF
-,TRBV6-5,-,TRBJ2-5,TGTGCCAGCAGAGCGACAGCTTTTCAAGAGACCCAGTACTTC,CASRATAFQETQYF
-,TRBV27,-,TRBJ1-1,TGTGCCAGCAGTTTAGTTGGCGGGCCTGAAGCTTTCTTT,CASSLVGGPEAFF
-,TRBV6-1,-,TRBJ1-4,TGTGCCAGCAGTGAAGCGGGCGGGATCTGGGGGAAACTGTTTTTT,CASSEAGGIWGKLFF
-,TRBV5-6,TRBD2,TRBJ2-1,TGTGCCAGCAGCTTGGTAGGGACTAGCGCGGCATACAATGAGCAGTTCTTC,CASSLVGTSAAYNEQFF
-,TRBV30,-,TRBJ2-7,TGTGCCTGGGGGACATCGATCTACGAGCAGTACTTC,CAWGTSIYEQYF
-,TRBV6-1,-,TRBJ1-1,TGTGCCAGCAGTGGGGGCTACACTGAAGCTTTCTTT,CASSGGYTEAFF
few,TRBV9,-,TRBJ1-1,TGTGCCAGCAGCCCTCAGGGTTTTAATTCACTCACTGAAGCTTTCTTT,CASSPQGFNSLTEAFF
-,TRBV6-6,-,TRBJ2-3,TGTGCCAGCAGCCGACAGATCTACACAGATACGCAGTATTTT,CASSRQIYTDTQYF
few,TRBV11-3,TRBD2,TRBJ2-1,TGTGCCAGCAGCCGGACTAGTCTGAATGAGCAGTTCTTC,CASSRTSLNEQFF
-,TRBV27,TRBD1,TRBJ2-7,TGTGCCAGCAGTTCTCGGACGGGACAGGGGATCGGGGAGCAGTACTTC,CASSSRTGQGIGEQYF
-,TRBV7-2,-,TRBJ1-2,TGTGCCAGCAGCCGCGACTCTAACTATGGCTACACCTTC,CASSRDSNYGYTF
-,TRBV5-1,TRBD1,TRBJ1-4,TGCGCCAGCAGCCCGGGGGGGGACAGGGGAGATGAAAAACTGTTTTTT,CASSPGGDRGDEKLFF
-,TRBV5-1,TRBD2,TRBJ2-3,TGCGCCAGCAGCTTGAGCGGGGGCACAGATACGCAGTATTTT,CASSLSGGTDTQYF
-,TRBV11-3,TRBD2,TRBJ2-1,TGTGCCAGCAGCTTAAGAGCGGGGACGGGCGAGCAGTTCTTC,CASSLRAGTGEQFF
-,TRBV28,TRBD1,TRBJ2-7,TGTGCCACCTTACGACAGGGATGGCGCGAGCAGTACTTC,CATLRQGWREQYF
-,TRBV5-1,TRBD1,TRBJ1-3,TGCGCCAGCAGCTATGGACAGGCTGGAAACACCATATATTTT,CASSYGQAGNTIYF
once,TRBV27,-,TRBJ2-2,TGTGCCAGCAGTTTAAGGGACATCCGGTCGGGCGGGGAGCTGTTTTTT,CASSLRDIRSGGELFF
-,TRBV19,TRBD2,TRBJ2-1,TGTGCCAGTATGGTAGCGGGAGGGCTTACGGGCGATGAGCAGTTCTTC,CASMVAGGLTGDEQFF
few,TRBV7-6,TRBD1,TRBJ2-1,TGTGCCAGCAGCTTACAGGGGGCAAACAATGAGCAGTTCTTC,CASSLQGANNEQFF
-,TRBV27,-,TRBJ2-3,TGTGCCAGCAGTTTTTGGGGGGTCACAGATACGCAGTATTTT,CASSFWGVTDTQYF
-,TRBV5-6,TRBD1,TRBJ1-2,TGTGCCAGCAGCTGGGGACAGGCGATCTATGGCTACACCTTC,CASSWGQAIYGYTF
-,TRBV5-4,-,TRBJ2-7,TGTGCCAGCAGCTCGGCCTTGGGGGGGCGCACAACGGTTCACGAGCAGTACTTC,CASSSALGGRTTVHEQYF
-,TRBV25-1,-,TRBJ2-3,TGTGCCAGCAGTGAGTGGACGGGGGCAGATACGCAGTATTTT,CASSEWTGADTQYF
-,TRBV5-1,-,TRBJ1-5,TGCGCCAGCAGCTCTGGGGGGATCAATCAGCCCCAGCATTTT,CASSSGGINQPQHF
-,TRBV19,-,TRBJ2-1,TGTGCCAGTAGTATGTCCCCTTACGCCGGGGATGTCTACAATGAGCAGTTCTTC,CASSMSPYAGDVYNEQFF
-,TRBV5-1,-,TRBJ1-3,TGCGCCAGCAGCTTCGGCGGATCTGGAAACACCATATATTTT,CASSFGGSGNTIYF